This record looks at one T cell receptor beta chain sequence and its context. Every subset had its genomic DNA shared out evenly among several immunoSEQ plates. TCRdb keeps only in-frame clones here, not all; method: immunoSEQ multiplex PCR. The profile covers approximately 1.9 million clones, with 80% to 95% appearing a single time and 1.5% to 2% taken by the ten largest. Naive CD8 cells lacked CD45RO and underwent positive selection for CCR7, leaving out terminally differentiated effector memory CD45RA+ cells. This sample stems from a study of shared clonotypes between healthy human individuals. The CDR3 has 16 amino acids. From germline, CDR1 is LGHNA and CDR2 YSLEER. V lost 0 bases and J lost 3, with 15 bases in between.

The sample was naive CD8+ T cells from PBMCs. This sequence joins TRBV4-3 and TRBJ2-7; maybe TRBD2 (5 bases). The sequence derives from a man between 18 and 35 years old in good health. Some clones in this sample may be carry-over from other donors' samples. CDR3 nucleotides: TGCGCCAGCAGCCAAGAAGCTTCCGGACTCCTCTACGAGCAGTACTTC. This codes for CASSQEASGLLYEQYF.